This T cell receptor (beta chain) was sequenced in a study of T cells after yellow fever vaccination. Study as a whole: Each low-cell-number fraction was prepared by means of SMART-Seq v4 Ultra Low Input.

This clonotype showed up just a few times. Its antigen is still unknown. CDR1 is KGHSH and CDR2 is LQKENI in the germline V gene. V shed 8 bases, J shed 9 bases, and the junction held 3 bases outside the gene matches. This CDR3 has 12 residues. In making TCR cDNA, 5'RACE template switching added a universal primer site and UMIs to it. TCRdb re-derived calls from the 5' RACE reads in MiXCR, one entry per CDR3 protein. The sample shows 90,000 to 150,000 distinct CDR3 sequences, 7.2% of them seen only once. Notes on the study in general: FACS-sorted repertoires could harbor abundant contaminating bulk-population clonotypes. Just a small share of clonotypes turned up in the CD4 compartment as well as the CD8 compartment.

Source: CD4+ T cells sorted from PBMCs, taken about 49 days after the first yellow fever vaccination. The receptor was derived from a man aged 18 to 29 who received the YFV17D yellow fever vaccine. The chain combines TRBV18 with TRBJ2-1; 11 bases line up with TRBD2. The CDR3 DNA follows: TGTGCCAGCCAAACTAGCGGGGGTGAGCAGTTCTTC. It codes for CASQTSGGEQFF.